A selection of T cell receptor beta chains follows, all from one sample in a study of blood T cells in healthy people across ages. A single record per CDR3 protein comes from TCRdb applying MiXCR to the 5' RACE reads. Of about 800,000 distinct CDR3 sequences listed, approximately 25% are singletons. This sample also appeared in a second study, on T cells of mothers and their children.

The sequenced sample was blood. Source of these receptors: a boy younger than 18 in good health. CDR3s include the opening cysteine and the closing phenylalanine or tryptophan. The D gene is left open where the match is weak. A row's size may be missing; if present it is once, few, many or a size class.

j_call	v_call	clone_size	d_call	cdr3_length	cdr3_aa	cdr3_nt
TRBJ1-1	TRBV19	NA	NA	13	CASSTGTGTEAFF	TGTGCCAGTAGTACCGGGACCGGGACTGAAGCTTTCTTT
TRBJ1-5	TRBV11-2	NA	NA	13	CASSRTADQPQHF	TGTGCCAGCAGCCGGACAGCAGATCAGCCCCAGCATTTT
TRBJ1-6	TRBV25-1	few	NA	14	CASSADRWDSPLHF	TGTGCCAGCAGTGCCGACAGGTGGGATTCACCCCTCCACTTT
TRBJ2-1	TRBV5-1	NA	TRBD1	13	CASSPTTGDEQFF	TGCGCCAGCAGCCCGACCACAGGGGATGAGCAGTTCTTC
TRBJ2-1	TRBV6-2/TRBV6-3	NA	NA	13	CASSYLRGKEQFF	TGTGCCAGCAGTTACCTTCGGGGAAAGGAGCAGTTCTTC
TRBJ1-4	TRBV9	few	NA	13	CASSTLGGEKLFF	TGTGCCAGCAGCACTCTAGGGGGTGAAAAACTGTTTTTT
TRBJ2-5	TRBV29-1	few	TRBD2	13	CSVDGAGVETQYF	TGCAGCGTTGACGGGGCGGGAGTGGAGACCCAGTACTTC
TRBJ1-6	TRBV27	few	NA	14	CASRTQGYNSPLHF	TGTGCCAGCAGGACTCAAGGGTATAATTCACCCCTCCACTTT
TRBJ2-1	TRBV29-1	NA	TRBD2	15	CSVEDNKRGGFEQFF	TGCAGCGTTGAAGATAATAAGCGGGGGGGCTTTGAGCAGTTCTTC
TRBJ2-3	TRBV12-3/TRBV12-4	NA	NA	14	CASSLWGAQDTQYF	TGTGCCAGCAGTCTTTGGGGAGCTCAGGATACGCAGTATTTT
TRBJ2-7	TRBV5-1	NA	TRBD2	18	CASSLAPSGRAFSYEQYF	TGCGCCAGCAGCTTGGCCCCTAGCGGGAGGGCCTTCTCGTACGAGCAGTACTTC
TRBJ1-6	TRBV10-3	few	NA	13	CAISEIDGSPLHF	TGTGCCATCAGTGAGATAGACGGCTCACCCCTCCACTTT
TRBJ2-4	TRBV24-1	NA	TRBD1	15	CATSDVRQGRNIQYF	TGTGCCACCAGTGACGTACGACAGGGCAGAAACATTCAGTACTTC
TRBJ2-1	TRBV7-9	NA	TRBD1	14	CASSVRDRNNEQFF	TGTGCCAGCAGCGTCCGGGACAGAAACAATGAGCAGTTCTTC
TRBJ2-1	TRBV2	few	NA	14	CASSEALLALEQFF	TGTGCCAGCAGTGAAGCGCTATTAGCGTTAGAGCAGTTCTTC
TRBJ2-1	TRBV29-1	NA	NA	15	CSADRGAGGLDEQFF	TGCAGCGCCGATAGGGGGGCAGGGGGTTTGGATGAGCAGTTCTTC
TRBJ2-1	TRBV6-5	NA	NA	13	CASSYTRNNEQFF	TGTGCCAGCAGTTACACTAGGAACAATGAGCAGTTCTTC
TRBJ1-3	TRBV20-1	NA	TRBD1	15	CSARVQGAGGNTIYF	TGCAGTGCTAGAGTCCAGGGGGCAGGTGGAAACACCATATATTTT
TRBJ1-6	TRBV7-3	few	NA	14	CASSSQSSGSPLHF	TGTGCCAGCAGCTCCCAGTCCTCCGGTTCACCCCTCCACTTT
TRBJ2-7	TRBV12-3/TRBV12-4	NA	NA	12	CASSRDPYEQYF	TGTGCCAGCAGCCGCGACCCCTACGAGCAGTACTTC
TRBJ1-2	TRBV12-3/TRBV12-4	few	TRBD1	16	CASRNTAGQGIYGYTF	TGTGCCAGCCGAAATACCGCGGGACAGGGGATATATGGCTACACCTTC
TRBJ1-2	TRBV20-1	NA	NA	12	CSALGGIYGYTF	TGCAGTGCTCTCGGGGGGATCTATGGCTACACCTTC
TRBJ2-7	TRBV27	few	NA	14	CASSLFSGDYEQYF	TGTGCCAGCAGTTTATTTTCGGGAGACTACGAGCAGTACTTC
TRBJ1-2	TRBV4-2	once	NA	16	CASSQDLEFTNYGYTF	TGTGCCAGCAGCCAAGATCTTGAGTTTACTAACTATGGCTACACCTTC
TRBJ2-7	TRBV15	few	NA	13	CATSRDSSYEQYF	TGTGCCACCAGCAGAGATAGCTCCTACGAGCAGTACTTC
TRBJ2-5	TRBV20-1	few	TRBD2	17	CSARGGSGGLEQETQYF	TGCAGTGCTAGAGGGGGTAGCGGGGGGCTCGAACAAGAGACCCAGTACTTC
TRBJ2-5	TRBV5-1	NA	NA	14	CASSFRETQETQYF	TGCGCCAGCAGCTTCCGGGAGACCCAAGAGACCCAGTACTTC
TRBJ1-3	TRBV20-1	many	TRBD1	15	CSAPPPGGEGNTIYF	TGCAGTGCTCCACCCCCAGGGGGAGAAGGAAACACCATATATTTT
TRBJ1-4	TRBV4-3	few	NA	17	CASSRTVREGLEEKLFF	TGCGCCAGCAGCCGGACGGTCAGGGAGGGGTTAGAGGAAAAACTGTTTTTT
TRBJ2-5	TRBV5-5	few	NA	14	CASSLSQGQETQYF	TGTGCCAGCAGCTTGTCCCAGGGTCAAGAGACCCAGTACTTC